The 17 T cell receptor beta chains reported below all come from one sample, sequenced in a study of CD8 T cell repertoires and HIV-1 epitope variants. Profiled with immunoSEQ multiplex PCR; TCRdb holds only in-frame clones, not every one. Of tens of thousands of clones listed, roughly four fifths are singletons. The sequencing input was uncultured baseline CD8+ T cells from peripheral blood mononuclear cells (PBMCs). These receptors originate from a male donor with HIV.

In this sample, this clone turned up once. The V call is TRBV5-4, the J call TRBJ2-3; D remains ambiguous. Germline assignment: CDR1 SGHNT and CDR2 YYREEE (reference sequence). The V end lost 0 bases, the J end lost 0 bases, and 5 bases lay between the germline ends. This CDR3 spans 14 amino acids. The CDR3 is CASSLVVSTDTQYF. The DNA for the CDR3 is TGTGCCAGCAGCTTGGTCGTTAGCACAGATACGCAGTATTTT.

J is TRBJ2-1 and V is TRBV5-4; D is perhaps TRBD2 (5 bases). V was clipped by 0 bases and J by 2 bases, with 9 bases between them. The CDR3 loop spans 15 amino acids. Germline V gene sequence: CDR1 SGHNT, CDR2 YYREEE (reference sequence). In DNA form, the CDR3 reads TGTGCCAGCAGCTTGGGTGGGCGGGCCTACAATGAGCAGTTCTTC. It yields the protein CASSLGGRAYNEQFF. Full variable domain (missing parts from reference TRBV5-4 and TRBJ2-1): ETGVTQSPTHLIKTRGQQVTLRCSSQSGHNTVSWYQQALGQGPQFIFQYYREEENGRGNFPPRFSGLQFPNYSSELNVNALELDDSALYLCASSLGGRAYNEQFFGPGTRLTVL.

The CDR3 DNA sequence: TGTGCCAGCAGCTTATCGGACCGTGTCAATGAGCAGTTCTTC. It codes for CASSLSDRVNEQFF. This chain joins TRBV7-2 and TRBJ2-1, with D unclear. This CDR3 is built from 14 residues. Germline-derived CDR1 and CDR2 are SGHTA and FQGNSA. The V end lost 2 bases, the J end lost 6 bases, and 11 bases lay between the germline ends.

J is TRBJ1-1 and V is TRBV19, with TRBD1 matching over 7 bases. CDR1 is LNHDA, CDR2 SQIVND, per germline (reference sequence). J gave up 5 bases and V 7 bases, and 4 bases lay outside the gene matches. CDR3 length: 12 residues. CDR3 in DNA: TGTGCCAGTAATGCAGGGGGGACTGAAGCTTTCTTT. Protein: CASNAGGTEAFF.

The CDR3, as DNA: TGCAGCGTTGAGGGAGAACCGGGAAGAGCGCACTACAATGAGCAGTTCTTC. The encoded protein is CSVEGEPGRAHYNEQFF. This rearrangement joins TRBV29-1 to TRBJ2-1; D is possibly TRBD2 (5 bases). Trimming removed 3 bases at V and 3 bases at J, with 21 bases between. The germline V gene has CDR1 SQVTM and CDR2 ANQGSEA. This CDR3 has 17 residues.

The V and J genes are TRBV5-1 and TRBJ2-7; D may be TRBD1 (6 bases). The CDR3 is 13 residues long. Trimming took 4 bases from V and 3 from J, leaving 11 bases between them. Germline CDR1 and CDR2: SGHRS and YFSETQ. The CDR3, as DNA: TGCGCCAGCAGCCCCGGACAGTACTACGAGCAGTACTTC. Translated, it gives CASSPGQYYEQYF.

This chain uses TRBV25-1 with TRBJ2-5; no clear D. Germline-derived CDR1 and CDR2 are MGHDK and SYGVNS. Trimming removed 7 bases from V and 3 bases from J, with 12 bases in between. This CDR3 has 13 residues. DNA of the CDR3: TGTGCCAGCAAGGCACAGCATAAAGAGACCCAGTACTTC. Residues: CASKAQHKETQYF.

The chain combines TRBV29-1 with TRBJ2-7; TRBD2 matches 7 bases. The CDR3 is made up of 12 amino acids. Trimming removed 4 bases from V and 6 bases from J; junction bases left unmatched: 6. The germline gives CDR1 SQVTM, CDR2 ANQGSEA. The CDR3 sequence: CSVGSGNGEQYF. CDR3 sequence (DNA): TGCAGCGTTGGAAGCGGGAACGGCGAGCAGTACTTC.

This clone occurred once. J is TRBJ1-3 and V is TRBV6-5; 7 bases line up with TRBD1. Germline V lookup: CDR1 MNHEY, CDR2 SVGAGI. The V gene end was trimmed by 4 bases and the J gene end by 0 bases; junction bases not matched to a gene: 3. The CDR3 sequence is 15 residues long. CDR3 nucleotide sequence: TGTGCCAGCAGTTCGACAGGGTTCTCTGGAAACACCATATATTTT. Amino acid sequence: CASSSTGFSGNTIYF.

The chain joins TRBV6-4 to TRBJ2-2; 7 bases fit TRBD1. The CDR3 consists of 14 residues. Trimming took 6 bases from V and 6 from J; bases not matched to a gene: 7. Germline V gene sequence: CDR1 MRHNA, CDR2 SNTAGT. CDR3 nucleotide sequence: TGTGCCAGCAGAGGGACAGAACGCGCCGGGGAGCTGTTTTTT. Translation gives CASRGTERAGELFF.

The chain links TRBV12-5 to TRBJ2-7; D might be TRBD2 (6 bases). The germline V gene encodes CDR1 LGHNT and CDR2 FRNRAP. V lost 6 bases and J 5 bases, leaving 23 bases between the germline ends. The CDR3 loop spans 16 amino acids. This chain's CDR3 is CASGPRAARRGNEQYF. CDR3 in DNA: TGTGCTAGTGGACCCCGGGCAGCTAGACGGGGGAACGAGCAGTACTTC.

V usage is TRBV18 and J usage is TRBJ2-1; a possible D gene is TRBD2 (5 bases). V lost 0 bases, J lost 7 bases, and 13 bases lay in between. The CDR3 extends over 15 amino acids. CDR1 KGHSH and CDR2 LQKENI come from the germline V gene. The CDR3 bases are TGTGCCAGCTCACCACCCGGCAGGTCGGGAAATGAGCAGTTCTTC. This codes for CASSPPGRSGNEQFF.

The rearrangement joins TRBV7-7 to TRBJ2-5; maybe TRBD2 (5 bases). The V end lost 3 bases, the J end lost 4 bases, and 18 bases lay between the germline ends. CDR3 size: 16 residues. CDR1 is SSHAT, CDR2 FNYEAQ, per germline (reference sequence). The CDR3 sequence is CASSFSFGFAGETQYF. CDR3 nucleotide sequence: TGTGCCAGCAGCTTTAGCTTCGGCTTCGCGGGAGAGACCCAGTACTTC.

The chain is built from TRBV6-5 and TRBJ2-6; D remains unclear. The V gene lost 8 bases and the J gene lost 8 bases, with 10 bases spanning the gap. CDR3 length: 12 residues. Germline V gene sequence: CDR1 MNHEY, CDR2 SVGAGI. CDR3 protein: CASGYLTNVLTF. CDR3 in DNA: TGTGCCAGCGGATACCTGACCAACGTCCTGACTTTC.

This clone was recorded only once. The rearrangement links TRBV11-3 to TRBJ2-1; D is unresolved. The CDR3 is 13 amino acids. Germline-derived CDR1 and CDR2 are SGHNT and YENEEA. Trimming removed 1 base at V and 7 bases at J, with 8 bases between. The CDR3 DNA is TGTGCCAGCAGCTTAGGGTTAGGGAATGAGCAGTTCTTC. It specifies CASSLGLGNEQFF. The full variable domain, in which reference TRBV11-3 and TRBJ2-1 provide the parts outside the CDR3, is EAGVVQSPRYKIIEKKQPVAFWCNPISGHNTLYWYLQNLGQGPELLIRYENEEAVDDSQLPKDRFSAERLKGVDSTLKIQPAELGDSAVYLCASSLGLGNEQFFGPGTRLTVL.

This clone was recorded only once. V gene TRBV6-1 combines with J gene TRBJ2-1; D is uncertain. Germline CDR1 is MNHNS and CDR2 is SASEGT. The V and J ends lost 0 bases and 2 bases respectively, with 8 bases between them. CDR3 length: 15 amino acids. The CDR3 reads CASSEATDTYNEQFF. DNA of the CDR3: TGTGCCAGCAGTGAAGCAACGGATACCTACAATGAGCAGTTCTTC.

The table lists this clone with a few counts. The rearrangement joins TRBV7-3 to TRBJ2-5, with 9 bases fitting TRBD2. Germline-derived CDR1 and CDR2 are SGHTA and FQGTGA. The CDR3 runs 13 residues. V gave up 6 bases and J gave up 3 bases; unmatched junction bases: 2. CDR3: CASSPSGEETQYF. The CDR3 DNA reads TGTGCCAGCAGTCCTAGCGGGGAAGAGACCCAGTACTTC.